The present TCR beta chain was sequenced within a study of blood T cell repertoires in COVID-19. Looking at the study overall: From the United States, Italy and Spain came samples of acute and convalescent COVID-19. PBMCs, B-cell-depleted T cells, or T cells provided the cDNA or gDNA that made up the material.

This clone showed up many times. The CDR3 runs 15 residues. After removal of 7 bases from V and 0 bases from J, the junction contained 9 bases not matched to a gene. CDR1 is SNHLY, CDR2 FYNNEI, per germline. In the source study's methods: The authors estimated nucleated cell counts from reference gene primer amplification. Profiled with immunoSEQ multiplex PCR; TCRdb holds only in-frame clones, not every one. That table gives V, J and clone size, and the DNA gave D and trimming. This sample yields roughly 230,000 clones, of which about 88% are seen a single time; about 0.93% belongs to the top ten. The chain is built from TRBV2 and TRBJ2-7; TRBD2 matches 7 bases. Sequencing was performed on peripheral blood. The source is a man aged 35-49 years with acute or convalescent COVID-19. The CDR3, as DNA: TGTGCCAGCACTCGGGACTACCAAACCTCCTACGAGCAGTACTTC. It codes for CASTRDYQTSYEQYF. The full variable domain, rest sourced from reference TRBV2 and TRBJ2-7, is EPEVTQTPSHQVTQMGQEVILRCVPISNHLYFYWYRQILGQKVEFLVSFYNNEISEKSEIFDDQFSVERPDGSNFTLKIRSTKLEDSAMYFCASTRDYQTSYEQYFGPGTRLTVT.